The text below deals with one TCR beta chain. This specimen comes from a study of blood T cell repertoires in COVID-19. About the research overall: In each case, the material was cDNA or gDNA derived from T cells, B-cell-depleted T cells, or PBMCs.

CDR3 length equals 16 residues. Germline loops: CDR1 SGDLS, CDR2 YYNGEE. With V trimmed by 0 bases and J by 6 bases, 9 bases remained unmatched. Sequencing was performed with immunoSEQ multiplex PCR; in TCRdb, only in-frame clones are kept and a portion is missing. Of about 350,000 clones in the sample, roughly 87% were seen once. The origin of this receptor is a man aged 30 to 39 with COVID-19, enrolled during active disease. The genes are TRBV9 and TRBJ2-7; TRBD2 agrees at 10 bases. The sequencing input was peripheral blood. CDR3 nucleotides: TGTGCCAGCAGCGTAGCGGGTAGCGGGAGGCTCGCCGAGCAGTACTTC. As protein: CASSVAGSGRLAEQYF.